This T cell receptor beta chain was observed in a study of cytomegalovirus exposure and HLA in healthy donors. General study results and limits: Cytomegalovirus association was assigned to some 160 TCR beta chains.

The donors were members of the validation cohort comprising some 130 subjects, separate from the roughly 700-subject first cohort. Looked up from germline, CDR1 is SGDLS and CDR2 is YYNGEE. J was trimmed by 5 bases and V by 3 bases; bases with no gene match: 3. The CDR3 spans 13 residues. Produced via immunoSEQ multiplex PCR; TCRdb's table is partial and in-frame only. The sample includes 150,000 to 200,000 clones, approximately 88% of them seen just once. Remarks on this clone: Its antigen is unknown.

This clonotype was obtained from a man aged 18 to 29 in good health and CMV-seropositive. Material: PBMCs. The rearrangement uses TRBV9 and TRBJ2-7, with 9 positions matching TRBD2. The CDR3 sequence is CASSGTSEDEQYF. The DNA of the CDR3 is TGTGCCAGCAGCGGGACTAGCGAGGACGAGCAGTACTTC.